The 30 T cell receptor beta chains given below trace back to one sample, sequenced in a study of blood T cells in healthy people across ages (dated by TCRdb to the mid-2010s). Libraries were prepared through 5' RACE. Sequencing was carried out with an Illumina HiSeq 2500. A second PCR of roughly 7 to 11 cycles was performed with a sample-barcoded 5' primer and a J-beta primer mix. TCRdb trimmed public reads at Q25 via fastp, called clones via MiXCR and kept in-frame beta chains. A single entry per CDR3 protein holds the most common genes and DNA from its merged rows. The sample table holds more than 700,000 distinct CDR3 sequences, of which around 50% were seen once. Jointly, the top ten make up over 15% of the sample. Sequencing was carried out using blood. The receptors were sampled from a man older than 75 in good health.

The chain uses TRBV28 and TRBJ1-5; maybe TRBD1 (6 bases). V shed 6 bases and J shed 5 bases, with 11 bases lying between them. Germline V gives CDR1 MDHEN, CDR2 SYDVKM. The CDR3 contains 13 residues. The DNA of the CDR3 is TGTGCCAGCAGAACAGGGTTGGATCAGCCCCAGCATTTT. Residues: CASRTGLDQPQHF.

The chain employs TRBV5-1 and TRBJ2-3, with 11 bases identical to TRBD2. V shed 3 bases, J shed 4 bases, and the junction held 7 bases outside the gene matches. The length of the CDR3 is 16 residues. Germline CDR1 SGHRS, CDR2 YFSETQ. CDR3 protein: CASSYSSGRPPDTQYF. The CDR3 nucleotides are TGCGCCAGCAGCTACTCTAGCGGGAGGCCCCCAGATACGCAGTATTTT.

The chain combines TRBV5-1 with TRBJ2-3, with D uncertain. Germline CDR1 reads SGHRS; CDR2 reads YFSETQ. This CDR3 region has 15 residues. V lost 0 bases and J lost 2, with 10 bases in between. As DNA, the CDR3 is TGCGCCAGCAGCTTGGGGGTCTCGGTCACAGATACGCAGTATTTT. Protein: CASSLGVSVTDTQYF.

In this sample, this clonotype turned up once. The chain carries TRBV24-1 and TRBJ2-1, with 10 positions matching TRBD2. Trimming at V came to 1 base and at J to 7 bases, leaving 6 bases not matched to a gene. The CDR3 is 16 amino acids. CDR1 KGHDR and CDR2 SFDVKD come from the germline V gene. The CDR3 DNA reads TGTGCCACCAGTGATTTCGCTAGCGGGAGAGGGAATGAGCAGTTCTTC. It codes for CATSDFASGRGNEQFF.

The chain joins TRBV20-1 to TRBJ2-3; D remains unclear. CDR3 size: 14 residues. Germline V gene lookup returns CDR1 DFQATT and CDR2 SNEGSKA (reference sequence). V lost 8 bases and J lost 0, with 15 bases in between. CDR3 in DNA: TGCAGTACCCTTGGGCTCTCTAGCACAGATACGCAGTATTTT. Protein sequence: CSTLGLSSTDTQYF.

Written as DNA, the CDR3 is TGTGCCAGCAGTGTAACGGGAACCACCGGGGAGCTGTTTTTT. The encoded protein is CASSVTGTTGELFF. V gene TRBV12-3 or TRBV12-4 combines with J gene TRBJ2-2; a weak D match, TRBD2 (5 bases). The CDR3 is made up of 14 amino acids. The ends were cut back, 5 bases at V and 4 bases at J, with 11 bases in the middle.

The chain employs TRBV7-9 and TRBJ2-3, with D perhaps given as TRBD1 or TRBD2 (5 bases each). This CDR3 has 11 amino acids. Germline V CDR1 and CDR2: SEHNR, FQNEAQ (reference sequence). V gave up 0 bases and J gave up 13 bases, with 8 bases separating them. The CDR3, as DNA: TGTGCCAGCAGCTTAGCGGGGGAAGAGTATTTT. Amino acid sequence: CASSLAGEEYF.

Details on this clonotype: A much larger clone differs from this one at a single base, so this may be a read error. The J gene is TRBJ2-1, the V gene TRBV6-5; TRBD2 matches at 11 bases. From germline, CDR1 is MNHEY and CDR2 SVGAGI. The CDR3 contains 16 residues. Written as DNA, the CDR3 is TGTACCAGCAGCAGGGGTAGCGGGAGGGCCTCCAATGAGCAGTTCTTC. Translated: CTSSRGSGRASNEQFF.

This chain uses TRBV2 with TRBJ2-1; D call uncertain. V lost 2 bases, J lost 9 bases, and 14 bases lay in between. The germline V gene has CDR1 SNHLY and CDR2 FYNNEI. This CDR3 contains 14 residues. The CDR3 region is CASSERASVAEQFF. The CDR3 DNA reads TGTGCCAGCAGTGAACGTGCCTCAGTTGCTGAGCAGTTCTTC.

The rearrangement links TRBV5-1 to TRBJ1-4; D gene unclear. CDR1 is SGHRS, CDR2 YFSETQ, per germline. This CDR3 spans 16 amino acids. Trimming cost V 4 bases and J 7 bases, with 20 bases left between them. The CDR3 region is CASSRSRQGGSEKLFF. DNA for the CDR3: TGCGCCAGCAGCCGGAGCAGGCAAGGTGGAAGTGAAAAACTGTTTTTT.

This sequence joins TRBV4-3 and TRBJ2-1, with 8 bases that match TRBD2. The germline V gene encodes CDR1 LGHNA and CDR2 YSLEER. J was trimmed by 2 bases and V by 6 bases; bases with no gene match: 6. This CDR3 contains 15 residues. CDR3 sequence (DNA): TGCGCCAGCAGTACGGGGGGGGGAACCTACAATGAGCAGTTCTTC. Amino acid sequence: CASSTGGGTYNEQFF.

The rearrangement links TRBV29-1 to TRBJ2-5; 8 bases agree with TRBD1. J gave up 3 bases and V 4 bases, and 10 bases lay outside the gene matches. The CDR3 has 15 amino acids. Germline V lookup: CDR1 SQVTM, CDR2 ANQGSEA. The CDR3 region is CSVALPGQAKETQYF. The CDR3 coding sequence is TGCAGCGTTGCCTTACCGGGACAGGCTAAAGAGACCCAGTACTTC.

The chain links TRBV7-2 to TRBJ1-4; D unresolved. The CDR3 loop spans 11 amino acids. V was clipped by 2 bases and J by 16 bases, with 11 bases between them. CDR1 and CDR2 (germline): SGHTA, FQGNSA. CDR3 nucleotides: TGTGCCAGCAGCTTACGTGGTGAACCGTTTTTT. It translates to CASSLRGEPFF.

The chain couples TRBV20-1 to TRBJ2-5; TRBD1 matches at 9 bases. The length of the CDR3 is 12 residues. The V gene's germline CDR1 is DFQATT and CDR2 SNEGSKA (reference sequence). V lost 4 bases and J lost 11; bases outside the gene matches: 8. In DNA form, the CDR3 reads TGCAGTGCTAACAGGGGGCGGAATGAGCAGTACTTC. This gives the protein CSANRGRNEQYF.

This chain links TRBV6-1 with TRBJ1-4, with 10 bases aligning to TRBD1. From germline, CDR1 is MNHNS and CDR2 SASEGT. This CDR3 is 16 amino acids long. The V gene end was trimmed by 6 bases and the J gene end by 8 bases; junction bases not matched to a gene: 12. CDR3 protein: CASSPIRGTGVEKLFF. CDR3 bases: TGTGCCAGCAGCCCCATAAGGGGGACAGGGGTGGAAAAACTGTTTTTT.

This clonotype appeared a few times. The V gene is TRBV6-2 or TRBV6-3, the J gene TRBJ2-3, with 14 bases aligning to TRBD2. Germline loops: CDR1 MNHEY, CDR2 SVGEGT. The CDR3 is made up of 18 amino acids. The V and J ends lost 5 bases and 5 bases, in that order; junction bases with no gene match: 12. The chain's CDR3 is CASSTGTSGSPWEDTQYF. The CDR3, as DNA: TGTGCCAGCAGTACCGGGACTAGCGGGAGCCCCTGGGAAGATACGCAGTATTTT.

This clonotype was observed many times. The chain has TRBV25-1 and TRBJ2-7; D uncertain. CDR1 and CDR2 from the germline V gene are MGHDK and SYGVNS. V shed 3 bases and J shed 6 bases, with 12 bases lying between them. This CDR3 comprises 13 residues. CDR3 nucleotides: TGTGCCAGCAGTGATCCGTCCAAAGGCGAGCAGTACTTC. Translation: CASSDPSKGEQYF.

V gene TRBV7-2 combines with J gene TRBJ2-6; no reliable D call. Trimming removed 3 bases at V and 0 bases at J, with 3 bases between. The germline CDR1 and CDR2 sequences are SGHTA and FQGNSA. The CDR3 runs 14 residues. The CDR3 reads CASSFYSGANVLTF. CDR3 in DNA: TGTGCCAGCAGCTTTTACTCTGGGGCCAACGTCCTGACTTTC.

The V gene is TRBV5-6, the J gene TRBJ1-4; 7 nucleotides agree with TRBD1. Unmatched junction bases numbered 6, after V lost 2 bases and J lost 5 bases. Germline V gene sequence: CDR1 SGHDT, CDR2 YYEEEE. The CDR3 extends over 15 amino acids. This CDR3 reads CASSFRDRQNEKLFF. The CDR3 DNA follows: TGTGCCAGCAGCTTCCGGGACAGACAAAATGAAAAACTGTTTTTT. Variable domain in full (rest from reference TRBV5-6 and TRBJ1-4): DAGVTQSPTHLIKTRGQQVTLRCSPKSGHDTVSWYQQALGQGPQFIFQYYEEEERQRGNFPDRFSGHQFPNYSSELNVNALLLGDSALYLCASSFRDRQNEKLFFGSGTQLSVL.

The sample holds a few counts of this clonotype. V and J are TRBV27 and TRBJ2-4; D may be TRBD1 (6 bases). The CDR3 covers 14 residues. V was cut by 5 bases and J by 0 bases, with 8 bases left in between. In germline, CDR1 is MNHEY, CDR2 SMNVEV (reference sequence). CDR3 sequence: CASSLQGAKNIQYF. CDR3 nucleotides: TGTGCCAGCAGTCTACAGGGAGCCAAAAACATTCAGTACTTC.

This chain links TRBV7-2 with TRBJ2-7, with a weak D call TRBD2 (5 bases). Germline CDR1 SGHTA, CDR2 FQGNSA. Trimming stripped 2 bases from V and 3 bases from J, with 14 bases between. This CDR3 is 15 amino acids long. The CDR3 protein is CASSLYKTTIYEQYF. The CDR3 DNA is TGTGCCAGCAGCTTATATAAGACTACAATCTACGAGCAGTACTTC.

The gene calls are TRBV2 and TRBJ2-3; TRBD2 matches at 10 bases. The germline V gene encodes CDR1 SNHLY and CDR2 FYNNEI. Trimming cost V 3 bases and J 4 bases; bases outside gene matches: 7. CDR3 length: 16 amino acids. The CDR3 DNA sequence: TGTGCCAGCAGTGATATAGGACTAGCGGTTTCAGATACGCAGTATTTT. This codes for CASSDIGLAVSDTQYF.

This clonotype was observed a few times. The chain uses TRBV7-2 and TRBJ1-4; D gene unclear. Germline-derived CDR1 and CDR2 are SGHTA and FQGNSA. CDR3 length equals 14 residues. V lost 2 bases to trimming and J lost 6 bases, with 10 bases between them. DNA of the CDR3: TGTGCCAGCAGCTTAATTTCCGACTATGAAAAACTGTTTTTT. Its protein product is CASSLISDYEKLFF.

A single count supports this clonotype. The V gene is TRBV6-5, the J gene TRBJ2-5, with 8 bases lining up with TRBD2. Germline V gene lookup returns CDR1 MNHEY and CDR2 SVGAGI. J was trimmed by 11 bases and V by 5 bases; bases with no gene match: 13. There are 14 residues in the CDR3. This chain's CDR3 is CASSKTSGVNEQYF. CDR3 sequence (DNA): TGTGCCAGCAGTAAAACTAGCGGAGTGAATGAGCAGTACTTC.

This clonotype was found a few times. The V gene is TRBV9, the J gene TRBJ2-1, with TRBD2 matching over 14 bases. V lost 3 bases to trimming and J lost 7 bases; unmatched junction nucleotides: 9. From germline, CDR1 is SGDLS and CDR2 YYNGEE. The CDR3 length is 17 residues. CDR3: CASSGGGLAGAGNEQFF. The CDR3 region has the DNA TGTGCCAGCAGCGGAGGGGGACTAGCGGGAGCGGGTAATGAGCAGTTCTTC. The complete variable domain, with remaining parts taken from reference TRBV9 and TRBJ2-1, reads DSGVTQTPKHLITATGQRVTLRCSPRSGDLSVYWYQQSLDQGLQFLIQYYNGEERAKGNILERFSAQQFPDLHSELNLSSLELGDSALYFCASSGGGLAGAGNEQFFGPGTRLTVL.

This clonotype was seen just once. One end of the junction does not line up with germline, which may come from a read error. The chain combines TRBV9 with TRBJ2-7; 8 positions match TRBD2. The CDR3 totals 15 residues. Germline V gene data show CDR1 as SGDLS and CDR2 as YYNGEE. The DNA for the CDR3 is TGTGCCAGCAACGTAGATGGCAGCGGGAGCCGTGAGCAGTACTTC. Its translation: CASNVDGSGSREQYF.

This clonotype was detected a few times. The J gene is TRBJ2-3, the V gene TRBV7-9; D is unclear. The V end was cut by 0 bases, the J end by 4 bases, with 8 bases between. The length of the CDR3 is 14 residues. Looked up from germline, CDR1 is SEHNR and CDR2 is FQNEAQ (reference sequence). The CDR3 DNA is TGTGCCAGCAGCTTAGCGGCCTGGCCAGATACGCAGTATTTT. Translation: CASSLAAWPDTQYF.

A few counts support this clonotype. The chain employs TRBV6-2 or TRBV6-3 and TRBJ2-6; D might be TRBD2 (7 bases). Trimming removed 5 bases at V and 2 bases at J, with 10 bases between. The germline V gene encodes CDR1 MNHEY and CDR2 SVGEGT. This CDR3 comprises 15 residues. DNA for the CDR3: TGTGCCAGCAGTAGGGAGGGGGCTGGGGCCAACGTCCTGACTTTC. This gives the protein CASSREGAGANVLTF.

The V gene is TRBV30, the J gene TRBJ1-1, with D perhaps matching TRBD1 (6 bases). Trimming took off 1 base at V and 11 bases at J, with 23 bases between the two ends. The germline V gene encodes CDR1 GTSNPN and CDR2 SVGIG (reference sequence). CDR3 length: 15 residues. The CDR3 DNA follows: TGTGCCTGGAGTGGCCCGGGACACCTCAAGGGGGTTGCTTTCTTT. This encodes CAWSGPGHLKGVAFF.

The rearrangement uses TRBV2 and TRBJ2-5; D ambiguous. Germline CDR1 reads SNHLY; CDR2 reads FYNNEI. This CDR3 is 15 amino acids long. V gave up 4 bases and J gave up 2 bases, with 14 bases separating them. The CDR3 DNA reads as TGTGCCAGCAGTGCCATCCGGGCGGTTCAAGAGACCCAGTACTTC. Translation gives CASSAIRAVQETQYF.